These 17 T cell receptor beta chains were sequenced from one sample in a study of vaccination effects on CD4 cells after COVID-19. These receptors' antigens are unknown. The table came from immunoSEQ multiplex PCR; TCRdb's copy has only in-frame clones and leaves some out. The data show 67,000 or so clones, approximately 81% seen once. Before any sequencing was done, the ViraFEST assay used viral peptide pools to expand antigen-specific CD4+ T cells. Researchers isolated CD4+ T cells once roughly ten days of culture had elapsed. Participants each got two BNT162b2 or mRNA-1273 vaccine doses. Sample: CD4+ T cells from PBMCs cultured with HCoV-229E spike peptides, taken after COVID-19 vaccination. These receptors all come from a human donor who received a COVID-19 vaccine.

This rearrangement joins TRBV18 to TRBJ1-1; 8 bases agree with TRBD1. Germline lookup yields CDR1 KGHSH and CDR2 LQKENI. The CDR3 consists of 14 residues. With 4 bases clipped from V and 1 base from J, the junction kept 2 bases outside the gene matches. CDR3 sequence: CASSQGTGNTEAFF. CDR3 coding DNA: TGTGCCAGCTCACAAGGGACAGGGAACACTGAAGCTTTCTTT.

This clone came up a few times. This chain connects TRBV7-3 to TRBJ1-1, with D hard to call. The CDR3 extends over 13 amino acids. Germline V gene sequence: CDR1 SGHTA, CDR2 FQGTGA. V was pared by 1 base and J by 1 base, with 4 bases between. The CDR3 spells CASSLRENTEAFF. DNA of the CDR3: TGTGCCAGCAGCTTAAGGGAGAACACTGAAGCTTTCTTT.

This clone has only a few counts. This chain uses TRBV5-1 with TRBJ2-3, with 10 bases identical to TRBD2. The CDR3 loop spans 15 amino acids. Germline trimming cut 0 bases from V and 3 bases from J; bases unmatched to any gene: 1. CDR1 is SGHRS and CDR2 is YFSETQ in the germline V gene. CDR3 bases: TGCGCCAGCAGCTTGGCTAGCGGGGGAACAGATACGCAGTATTTT. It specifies CASSLASGGTDTQYF.

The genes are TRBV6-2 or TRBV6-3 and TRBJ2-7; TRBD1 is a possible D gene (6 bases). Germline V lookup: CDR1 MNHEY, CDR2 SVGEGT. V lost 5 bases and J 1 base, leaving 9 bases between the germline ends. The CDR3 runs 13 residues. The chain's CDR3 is CASSRQASYEQYV. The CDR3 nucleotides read TGTGCCAGCAGTCGACAGGCTTCCTACGAGCAGTACGTC.

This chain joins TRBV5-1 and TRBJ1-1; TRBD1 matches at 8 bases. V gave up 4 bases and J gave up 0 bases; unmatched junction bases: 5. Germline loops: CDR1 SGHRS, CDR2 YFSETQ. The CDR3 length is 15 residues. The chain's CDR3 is CASSPGDRMNTEAFF. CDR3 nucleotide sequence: TGCGCCAGCAGCCCGGGGGACAGGATGAACACTGAAGCTTTCTTT.

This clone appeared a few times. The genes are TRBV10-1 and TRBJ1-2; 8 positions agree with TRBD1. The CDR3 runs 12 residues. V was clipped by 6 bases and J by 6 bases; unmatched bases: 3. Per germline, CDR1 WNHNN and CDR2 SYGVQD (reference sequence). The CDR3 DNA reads TGCGCCAGCAGCTGGACAGGGAATGGCTACACCTTC. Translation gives CASSWTGNGYTF.

The chain's CDR3 is CASSSGDYGYTF. CDR3 sequence (DNA): TGTGCCAGCAGTTCAGGGGACTATGGCTACACCTTC. This chain joins TRBV12-3 or TRBV12-4 and TRBJ1-2; D perhaps matches TRBD1 (6 bases). Trimming removed 4 bases from V and 3 bases from J, with 6 bases in between. The CDR3 is 12 residues long.

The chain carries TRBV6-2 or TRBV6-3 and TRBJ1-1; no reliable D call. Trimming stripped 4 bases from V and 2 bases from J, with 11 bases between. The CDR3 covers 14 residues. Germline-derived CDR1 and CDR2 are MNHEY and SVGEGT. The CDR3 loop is CASSFRGSNTEAFF. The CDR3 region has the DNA TGTGCCAGCAGTTTCAGAGGGTCCAACACTGAAGCTTTCTTT.

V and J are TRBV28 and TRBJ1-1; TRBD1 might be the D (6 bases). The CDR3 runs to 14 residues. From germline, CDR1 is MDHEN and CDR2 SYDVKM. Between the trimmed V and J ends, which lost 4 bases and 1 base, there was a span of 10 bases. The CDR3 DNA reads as TGTGCCAGCAGTTCGCAGGGACAGAACACTGAAGCTTTCTTT. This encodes CASSSQGQNTEAFF.

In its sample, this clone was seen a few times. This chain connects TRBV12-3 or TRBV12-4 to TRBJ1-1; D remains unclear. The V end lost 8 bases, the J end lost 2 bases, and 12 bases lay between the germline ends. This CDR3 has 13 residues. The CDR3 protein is CASSPQRNTEAFF. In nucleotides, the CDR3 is TGTGCCAGCTCCCCTCAGAGAAACACTGAAGCTTTCTTT.

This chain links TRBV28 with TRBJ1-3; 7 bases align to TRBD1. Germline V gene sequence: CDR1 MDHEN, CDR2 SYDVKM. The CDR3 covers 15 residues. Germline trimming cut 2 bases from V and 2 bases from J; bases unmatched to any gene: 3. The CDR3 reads CASSLKGAAGNTIYF. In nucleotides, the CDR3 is TGTGCCAGCAGTTTAAAGGGGGCTGCTGGAAACACCATATATTTT. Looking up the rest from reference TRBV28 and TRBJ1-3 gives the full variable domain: DVKVTQSSRYLVKRTGEKVFLECVQDMDHENMFWYRQDPGLGLRLIYFSYDVKMKEKGDIPEGYSVSREKKERFSLILESASTNQTSMYLCASSLKGAAGNTIYFGEGSWLTVV.

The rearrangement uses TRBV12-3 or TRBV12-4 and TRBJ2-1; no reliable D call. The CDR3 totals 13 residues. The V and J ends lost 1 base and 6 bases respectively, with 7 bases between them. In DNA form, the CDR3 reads TGTGCCAGCAGTTTAGGTCAACTCAATGAGCAGTTCTTC. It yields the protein CASSLGQLNEQFF.

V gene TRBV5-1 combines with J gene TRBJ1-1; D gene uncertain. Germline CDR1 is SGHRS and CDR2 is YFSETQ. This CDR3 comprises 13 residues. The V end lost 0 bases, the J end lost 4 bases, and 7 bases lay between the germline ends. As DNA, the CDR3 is TGCGCCAGCAGCTTGGCCCTTCCCACTGAAGCTTTCTTT. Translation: CASSLALPTEAFF. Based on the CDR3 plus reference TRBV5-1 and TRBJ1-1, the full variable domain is KAGVTQTPRYLIKTRGQQVTLSCSPISGHRSVSWYQQTPGQGLQFLFEYFSETQRNKGNFPGRFSGRQFSNSRSEMNVSTLELGDSALYLCASSLALPTEAFFGQGTRLTVV.

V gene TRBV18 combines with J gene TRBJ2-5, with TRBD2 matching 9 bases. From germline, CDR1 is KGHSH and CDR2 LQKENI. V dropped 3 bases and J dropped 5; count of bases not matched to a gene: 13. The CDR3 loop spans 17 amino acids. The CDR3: CASSPNGGSGGRETQYF. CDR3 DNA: TGTGCCAGCTCACCGAACGGAGGAAGCGGGGGGCGGGAGACCCAGTACTTC.

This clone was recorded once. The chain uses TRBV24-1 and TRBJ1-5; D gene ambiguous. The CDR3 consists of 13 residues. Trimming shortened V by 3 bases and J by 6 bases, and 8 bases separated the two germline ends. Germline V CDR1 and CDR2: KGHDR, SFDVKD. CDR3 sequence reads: CATSDRVFQPQHF. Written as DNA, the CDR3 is TGTGCCACCAGTGATAGGGTTTTTCAGCCCCAGCATTTT.

CDR3: CASSLRGQGATGELFF. Here the CDR3 DNA reads TGCGCCAGCAGCTTGAGGGGACAGGGGGCCACCGGGGAGCTGTTTTTT. The chain couples TRBV5-1 to TRBJ2-2; 12 bases map to TRBD1. This CDR3 spans 16 amino acids. The ends lost 1 base at V and 4 bases at J; junction bases unmatched: 2. Germline CDR1 is SGHRS and CDR2 is YFSETQ. Full variable domain (outside the CDR3, taken from reference TRBV5-1 and TRBJ2-2): KAGVTQTPRYLIKTRGQQVTLSCSPISGHRSVSWYQQTPGQGLQFLFEYFSETQRNKGNFPGRFSGRQFSNSRSEMNVSTLELGDSALYLCASSLRGQGATGELFFGEGSRLTVL.

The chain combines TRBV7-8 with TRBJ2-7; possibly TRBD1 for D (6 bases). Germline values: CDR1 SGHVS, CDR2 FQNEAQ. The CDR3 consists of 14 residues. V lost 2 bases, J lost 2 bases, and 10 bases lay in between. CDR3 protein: CASSLNRDTYEQYV. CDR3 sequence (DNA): TGTGCCAGCAGCTTAAACAGGGACACCTACGAGCAGTACGTC.